These T cell receptor beta chains were read from a single sample in a study of OX40 agonist ivuxolimab in advanced cancers. Profiling relied on immunoSEQ multiplex PCR, and the TCRdb table lists in-frame clones only, not all of them. Here the sample spans 55,000 to 80,000 clones, about 89% being singletons. This specimen was CD4+ or CD8+ T cells sorted from blood, taken in a trial of the OX40 agonist ivuxolimab. Receptor source: an adult with an advanced solid tumor such as melanoma, head and neck, liver or kidney cancer. Each CDR3 is given with its conserved first and last residue. Fields, in order: V gene, clone size, D gene, J gene, CDR3 DNA, CDR3 protein. D genes are given only for firm matches. Expanded clones are given a class, and other clones once, few, many or no size at all.

v_call: TRBV5-5; clone_size: NA; d_call: NA; j_call: TRBJ2-1; cdr3_nt: TGTGCCAGCAGCTTGACCTCCGGGACCTCCTGGTTCTTC; cdr3_aa: CASSLTSGTSWFF
v_call: TRBV6-7; clone_size: once; d_call: NA; j_call: TRBJ1-2; cdr3_nt: TGTGCCAGCAGTTACGGGCACTCTCGCCTCTCTAACTATGGCTACACCTTC; cdr3_aa: CASSYGHSRLSNYGYTF
v_call: TRBV4-1; clone_size: NA; d_call: TRBD2; j_call: TRBJ2-7; cdr3_nt: TGCGCCAGCAGCCAACCTACCGGGGGGTCCTACGAGCAGTACTTC; cdr3_aa: CASSQPTGGSYEQYF
v_call: TRBV15; clone_size: NA; d_call: NA; j_call: TRBJ2-7; cdr3_nt: TGTGCCACCAGCGGCGACGGGACCTACGAGCAGTACTTC; cdr3_aa: CATSGDGTYEQYF
v_call: TRBV5-1; clone_size: NA; d_call: NA; j_call: TRBJ1-4; cdr3_nt: TGCGCCAGCAGCTCCGGGACGGCCGGTAGAGAAAAACTGTTTTTT; cdr3_aa: CASSSGTAGREKLFF
v_call: TRBV29-1; clone_size: NA; d_call: NA; j_call: TRBJ2-7; cdr3_nt: TGCAGCGTTGGCTCTGGTTTCCTTTACGAGCAGTACTTC; cdr3_aa: CSVGSGFLYEQYF
v_call: TRBV5-1; clone_size: NA; d_call: TRBD1; j_call: TRBJ2-2; cdr3_nt: TGCGCCAGCAGCGGGGGGACAGGGAACACCGGGGAGCTGTTTTTT; cdr3_aa: CASSGGTGNTGELFF
v_call: TRBV5-1; clone_size: NA; d_call: TRBD2; j_call: TRBJ2-1; cdr3_nt: TGCGCCAGCAGCAAGGGACTAGCGGAGAATGAGCAGTTCTTC; cdr3_aa: CASSKGLAENEQFF
v_call: TRBV11-3; clone_size: NA; d_call: NA; j_call: TRBJ1-3; cdr3_nt: TGTGCCAGCAGTAGGGGCTCTGGAAACACCATATATTTT; cdr3_aa: CASSRGSGNTIYF
v_call: TRBV4-3; clone_size: NA; d_call: TRBD1; j_call: TRBJ2-3; cdr3_nt: TGCGCCAGCAGCCAGGGACAGCCGAGCACAGATACGCAGTATTTT; cdr3_aa: CASSQGQPSTDTQYF
v_call: TRBV7-9; clone_size: NA; d_call: NA; j_call: TRBJ2-5; cdr3_nt: TGTGCCAGCAGCTTATACAGGGACCGGGAGACCCAGTACTTC; cdr3_aa: CASSLYRDRETQYF
v_call: TRBV5-1; clone_size: NA; d_call: NA; j_call: TRBJ1-4; cdr3_nt: TGCGCCAGCAGCTTGCAAGATTCGAGTGAAAAACTGTTTTTT; cdr3_aa: CASSLQDSSEKLFF
v_call: TRBV7-2; clone_size: NA; d_call: NA; j_call: TRBJ2-7; cdr3_nt: TGTGCCAGCAGCGAACAGGGACACCCATCCTACGAGCAGTACTTC; cdr3_aa: CASSEQGHPSYEQYF
v_call: TRBV6-1; clone_size: NA; d_call: NA; j_call: TRBJ2-5; cdr3_nt: TGTGCCAGCAGGCCAGGACCTCGGGAGACCCAGTACTTC; cdr3_aa: CASRPGPRETQYF
v_call: TRBV7-9; clone_size: NA; d_call: TRBD1; j_call: TRBJ2-7; cdr3_nt: TGTGCCAGCAGCTCTACAGGGGGGTACTACGAGCAGTACTTC; cdr3_aa: CASSSTGGYYEQYF
v_call: TRBV27; clone_size: few; d_call: NA; j_call: TRBJ1-2; cdr3_nt: TGTGCCAGCAGTCCGGCCCAAATCGGACACAACTATGGCTACACCTTC; cdr3_aa: CASSPAQIGHNYGYTF
v_call: TRBV10-3; clone_size: NA; d_call: TRBD1; j_call: TRBJ2-7; cdr3_nt: TGTGCCATCAGTGAACCGGACAGGGGGCACGAGCAGTACTTC; cdr3_aa: CAISEPDRGHEQYF
v_call: TRBV6-1; clone_size: NA; d_call: NA; j_call: TRBJ1-4; cdr3_nt: TGTGCCGGACACAGGGATGTAGGTGAAAAACTGTTTTTT; cdr3_aa: CAGHRDVGEKLFF
v_call: TRBV27; clone_size: NA; d_call: TRBD1; j_call: TRBJ2-7; cdr3_nt: TGTGCCAGCAGTTTATGGGCAGGGGGCCGCTACGAGCAGTACTTC; cdr3_aa: CASSLWAGGRYEQYF
v_call: TRBV19; clone_size: NA; d_call: NA; j_call: TRBJ1-5; cdr3_nt: TGTGCCAGTAGTATATTAGGTCAAAAACAGGGATATCAGCCCCAGCATTTT; cdr3_aa: CASSILGQKQGYQPQHF
v_call: TRBV9; clone_size: NA; d_call: NA; j_call: TRBJ2-6; cdr3_nt: TGTGCCAGCAGCTCCTCAGGTATCTCTGGGGCCAACGTCCTGACTTTC; cdr3_aa: CASSSSGISGANVLTF
v_call: TRBV6-1; clone_size: NA; d_call: NA; j_call: TRBJ2-3; cdr3_nt: TGTGCCAGCAGGGATGGGAGTTTGGGTGCAGATACGCAGTATTTT; cdr3_aa: CASRDGSLGADTQYF
v_call: TRBV2; clone_size: NA; d_call: TRBD1; j_call: TRBJ2-2; cdr3_nt: TGTGCCAGCAGCTCGACAGGGTTCAACACCGGGGAGCTGTTTTTT; cdr3_aa: CASSSTGFNTGELFF
v_call: TRBV5-1; clone_size: NA; d_call: NA; j_call: TRBJ2-3; cdr3_nt: TGCGCCAGCAGCCGATCTAGCACAGATACGCAGTATTTT; cdr3_aa: CASSRSSTDTQYF
v_call: TRBV30; clone_size: once; d_call: NA; j_call: TRBJ2-2; cdr3_nt: TGTGCCTGGAGTCGGGGCGGGGAGCTGTTTTTT; cdr3_aa: CAWSRGGELFF
v_call: TRBV7-8; clone_size: NA; d_call: NA; j_call: TRBJ1-1; cdr3_nt: TGTGCCAGCAGCTTAGTTGGGTTACAGAACACTGAAGCTTTCTTT; cdr3_aa: CASSLVGLQNTEAFF
v_call: TRBV11-2; clone_size: NA; d_call: TRBD1; j_call: TRBJ2-5; cdr3_nt: TGTGCCAGCAGCTCCGCCGCAGGGGGATGGGAGACCCAGTACTTC; cdr3_aa: CASSSAAGGWETQYF
v_call: TRBV4-3; clone_size: NA; d_call: NA; j_call: TRBJ1-1; cdr3_nt: TGCGCCAGCAGCCAAGACAATTTCGGCACTGAAGCTTTCTTT; cdr3_aa: CASSQDNFGTEAFF
v_call: TRBV6-5; clone_size: NA; d_call: TRBD1; j_call: TRBJ2-3; cdr3_nt: TGTGCCAGCAGTTACTCGACAGGGATCACAGATACGCAGTATTTT; cdr3_aa: CASSYSTGITDTQYF
v_call: TRBV4-3; clone_size: NA; d_call: TRBD1; j_call: TRBJ1-2; cdr3_nt: TGCGCCAGCAGCCATACGGGACAGGAATACTATGGCTACACCTTC; cdr3_aa: CASSHTGQEYYGYTF
v_call: TRBV5-1; clone_size: NA; d_call: NA; j_call: TRBJ2-2; cdr3_nt: TGCGCCAGCAGCTTGAACATCAACACCGGGGAGCTGTTTTTT; cdr3_aa: CASSLNINTGELFF
v_call: TRBV7-2; clone_size: NA; d_call: NA; j_call: TRBJ1-2; cdr3_nt: TGTGCCAGCAGGTCATATGGCTACACCTTC; cdr3_aa: CASRSYGYTF
v_call: TRBV5-4; clone_size: NA; d_call: TRBD2; j_call: TRBJ2-1; cdr3_nt: TGTGCCAGCAGGTCCAGCGGGGCTAACTACAATGAGCAGTTCTTC; cdr3_aa: CASRSSGANYNEQFF
v_call: TRBV15; clone_size: NA; d_call: TRBD1; j_call: TRBJ1-4; cdr3_nt: TGTGCCACCAGCCGAAGGACAGGGCAAACCGAAAAACTGTTTTTT; cdr3_aa: CATSRRTGQTEKLFF
v_call: TRBV6-5; clone_size: once; d_call: NA; j_call: TRBJ2-7; cdr3_nt: TGTGCCAGCAGTTTCGACAGTGAGCAGTACTTC; cdr3_aa: CASSFDSEQYF
v_call: TRBV7-9; clone_size: NA; d_call: NA; j_call: TRBJ1-5; cdr3_nt: TGTGCCAGCAGCTCGATCTACTCAAATCAGCCCCAGCATTTT; cdr3_aa: CASSSIYSNQPQHF
v_call: TRBV6-5; clone_size: NA; d_call: TRBD1; j_call: TRBJ2-7; cdr3_nt: TGTGCCAGCAGTTACTCAGGGGGCTTTACCTACGAGCAGTACTTC; cdr3_aa: CASSYSGGFTYEQYF
v_call: TRBV18; clone_size: NA; d_call: NA; j_call: TRBJ1-1; cdr3_nt: TGTGCCAGCTCACCAGGAAGGGAAATGGGTACTGAAGCTTTCTTT; cdr3_aa: CASSPGREMGTEAFF
v_call: TRBV4-1; clone_size: NA; d_call: NA; j_call: TRBJ1-5; cdr3_nt: TGCGCCAGCAGCCAAGATATGGCAGGGTGGAATCAGCCCCAGCATTTT; cdr3_aa: CASSQDMAGWNQPQHF
v_call: TRBV28; clone_size: NA; d_call: NA; j_call: TRBJ1-2; cdr3_nt: TGTGCCAGCAGTTGGTCAGGGGATGGCTACACCTTC; cdr3_aa: CASSWSGDGYTF
v_call: TRBV7-2; clone_size: few; d_call: NA; j_call: TRBJ2-4; cdr3_nt: TGTGCCAGCAGCTTAGATCCTCTGGGGGCTAACATTCAGTACTTC; cdr3_aa: CASSLDPLGANIQYF
v_call: TRBV6-5; clone_size: NA; d_call: NA; j_call: TRBJ1-1; cdr3_nt: TGTGCCAGCAGTTACCTACTCCTGGGGCCTGAAGCTTTCTTT; cdr3_aa: CASSYLLLGPEAFF
v_call: TRBV11-2; clone_size: once; d_call: TRBD2; j_call: TRBJ2-2; cdr3_nt: TGTGCCAGCAGCCTCCGAACTAGCGGAGCCAACACCGGGGAGCTGTTTTTT; cdr3_aa: CASSLRTSGANTGELFF
v_call: TRBV5-6; clone_size: NA; d_call: TRBD2; j_call: TRBJ2-1; cdr3_nt: TGTGCCAGCAGCTTATTTGAAGCGGGGGCCAACAATGAGCAGTTCTTC; cdr3_aa: CASSLFEAGANNEQFF
v_call: TRBV11-2; clone_size: NA; d_call: NA; j_call: TRBJ2-4; cdr3_nt: TGTGCCAGCAGCTTAGAGGGGGCGGACGCCAAAAACATTCAGTACTTC; cdr3_aa: CASSLEGADAKNIQYF